The rows below give T cell receptor beta chains drawn from one sample of a study of T cell responses to AZD1222 COVID-19 vaccine. Method: immunoSEQ multiplex PCR; TCRdb's copy keeps in-frame clones and lacks some. The sample lists about 150,000 clones, roughly 92% occurring once. Source: peripheral blood, taken 28 days after the second AZD1222 dose. The receptors were gathered from an adult who received the AZD1222 COVID-19 vaccine. CDR3s include the opening cysteine and the closing phenylalanine or tryptophan. The order of the fields is V gene, clone size, D gene, J gene, CDR3 DNA, CDR3 protein. The D gene is left open where the match is weak. Rows may omit the clone size; those that give it use once, few, many or a size class.

TRBV19	NA	NA	TRBJ2-5	TGTGCCAGTAGTTGGGCCCAGAAAGAGACCCAGTACTTC	CASSWAQKETQYF
TRBV5-4	NA	NA	TRBJ2-6	TGTGCCAGCAGAAATAAACAAGCTTCTGGGGCCAACGTCCTGACTTTC	CASRNKQASGANVLTF
TRBV25-1	NA	NA	TRBJ2-5	TGTGCCAGCAGTGAATTTGGTGTCGGGACCCAGTACTTC	CASSEFGVGTQYF
TRBV6-4	NA	NA	TRBJ2-3	TGTGCCAGCAGTGAGACCACCACAGATACGCAGTATTTT	CASSETTTDTQYF
TRBV10-2	once	TRBD2	TRBJ2-7	TGCGCCAGCAGTGGGACTAGCGGGCTATCCTACGAGCAGTACTTC	CASSGTSGLSYEQYF
TRBV11-2	NA	NA	TRBJ2-3	TGTGCCAGCAGCTTAGTATGGGCCACAGATACGCAGTATTTT	CASSLVWATDTQYF
TRBV5-1	few	NA	TRBJ1-2	TGCGCCAGCAGCTTGGACAGGGCGAACTATGGCTACACCTTC	CASSLDRANYGYTF
TRBV9	NA	NA	TRBJ2-1	TGTGCCAGCAGCTTAGTGGGGGTTTCGAGCTCCTACAATGAGCAGTTCTTC	CASSLVGVSSSYNEQFF
TRBV27	NA	TRBD1	TRBJ1-2	TGTGCCAGCAGGCTAACAGGGGACCCTTCTAACTATGGCTACACCTTC	CASRLTGDPSNYGYTF
TRBV9	NA	NA	TRBJ1-1	TGTGCCAGCAGCGCCCAATCAGGGTGGATGAACACTGAAGCTTTCTTT	CASSAQSGWMNTEAFF
TRBV28	NA	TRBD2	TRBJ2-1	TGTGCCAGCAGTTTCCCTAGCGGGAGTGGGTATGAGCAGTTCTTC	CASSFPSGSGYEQFF
TRBV3-1/TRBV3-2	once	TRBD1	TRBJ1-2	TGTGCCAGCGCCCCGGGGACAGGGGGTTTGGGCTACACCTTC	CASAPGTGGLGYTF
TRBV5-8	NA	NA	TRBJ2-1	TGTGCCAGCAGCTTGGGCGGGATCACCTACAATGAGCAGTTCTTC	CASSLGGITYNEQFF
TRBV7-8	NA	NA	TRBJ1-5	TGTGCCAGCAGCCCGGGGGGGGGTTGGGTGTATAGCAATCAGCCCCAGCATTTT	CASSPGGGWVYSNQPQHF
TRBV5-6	NA	NA	TRBJ1-5	TGTGCCAGCAGTTACAGGGAAATCAATCAGCCCCAGCATTTT	CASSYREINQPQHF
TRBV2	NA	NA	TRBJ2-3	TGTGCCAGCAGGAGGACGGTGAACACAGATACGCAGTATTTT	CASRRTVNTDTQYF
TRBV5-1	few	NA	TRBJ2-2	TGCGCCAGCAGCTCGAACACCGGGGAGCTGTTTTTT	CASSSNTGELFF
TRBV5-1	NA	TRBD1	TRBJ2-4	TGCGCCAGCAGCTTGCCCAATGGGACAGGGAGGGGCCGAGCCAAAAACATTCAGTACTTC	CASSLPNGTGRGRAKNIQYF
TRBV7-2	NA	TRBD1	TRBJ2-3	TGTGCCAGCAGCCACACCTGGACAGGTAACACAGATACGCAGTATTTT	CASSHTWTGNTDTQYF
TRBV7-9	NA	TRBD1	TRBJ1-2	TGTGCCAGCAGCTTAGCAAACAGGGGAGGCTACACCTTC	CASSLANRGGYTF
TRBV19	once	NA	TRBJ1-1	TGTGCCAGTAGTAGAGGACAGCAGTACACTGAAGCTTTCTTT	CASSRGQQYTEAFF
TRBV19	NA	NA	TRBJ2-7	TGTGCCAGTAGTATAGTCCTGGAGGGTTACGAGCAGTACTTC	CASSIVLEGYEQYF
TRBV7-2	NA	NA	TRBJ2-5	TGTGCCAGCAGCTTGCTCGGTCGAACACAAGAGACCCAGTACTTC	CASSLLGRTQETQYF
TRBV6-5	NA	NA	TRBJ1-2	TGTGCCAGCAGTTACCCGGGGCAGGGGAGCGGCTACACCTTC	CASSYPGQGSGYTF
TRBV4-3	NA	TRBD2	TRBJ2-1	TGCGCCAGCAGCCAAGAGATTACTAGCGGGGGGGATAACAATGAGCAGTTCTTC	CASSQEITSGGDNNEQFF
TRBV7-2	NA	NA	TRBJ2-2	TGTGCCAGCAGCTTAGATAGCGGCTTGAACACCGGGGAGCTGTTTTTT	CASSLDSGLNTGELFF
TRBV21-1	NA	NA	TRBJ2-7	TGTGCCAGCAGCAGTAGGACAGACGAGCAGTACTTC	CASSSRTDEQYF